The subject of this entry is one T cell receptor (beta chain). This entry is derived from a study of blood T cell repertoires in COVID-19. Study details: The United States, Italy and Spain supplied acute and convalescent COVID-19 samples.

The V gene lost 2 bases and the J gene lost 6 bases, with 8 bases spanning the gap. Germline CDR1 reads SGHAT; CDR2 reads FQDESV (reference sequence). CDR3 size: 14 residues. Participants had their cohort set by participant-reported clinical history. Original data processing: Amplification of reference gene primers provided the estimated nucleated cell counts. Repertoires were generated with immunoSEQ multiplex PCR, while TCRdb's copy carries only in-frame clones and drops some. The DNA was the basis for D and trimming; V, J and clone size are from that table. The sample shows 150,000 to 200,000 clones, more than 65% of them seen only once.

The chain links TRBV11-1 to TRBJ1-6; D is uncertain. The material sequenced was PBMCs or T cells enriched from blood (not recorded which). This clonotype was sampled from a woman between 45 and 60 years old with acute COVID-19. The CDR3 loop is CASSLHPSNSPLHF. The CDR3 DNA reads as TGTGCCAGCAGCTTACATCCGAGTAATTCACCCCTCCACTTT.